This T cell receptor beta chain was documented in a study of cytomegalovirus exposure and HLA in healthy donors (dated 2017 in TCRdb). Regarding the complete study: An earlier analysis of approximately 600 of the donors reported about 250 Gb of sequence data and 120 million or so unique TCR beta sequences from 150 million to 200 million T cells. On average, approximately 250,000 unique TCR beta nucleotide sequences were sequenced per donor among about 400 genotyped donors of the cohort, with 15% to 20% of those sequences being non-productive. Donor age, sex, ethnicity and CMV serostatus were compiled alongside the repertoire data. A separate validation cohort of roughly 110 different subjects was used in addition to the approximately 700-subject first cohort. Class I and class II HLA loci were covered by the typing at four-digit resolution. The T cell repertoires of several hundred subjects were profiled by immunosequencing and related to cytomegalovirus serostatus. An early release covering more than 500 HLA-typed donors comprised about 310 gigabases of sequencing data and 85 million or so unique TCR sequences. The aim of the study was to test whether cataloging public T cell receptors could identify signatures of past pathogen exposure. The later analysis used no new phenotypic data to find candidate immune exposures, relying instead on TCR beta sequences and their occurrence across donors. Every repertoire in the discovery cohort had been generated on one and the same sequencing platform. A later analysis re-examined previously published TCR beta repertoires from around 670 donors and added high-resolution HLA genotyping to investigate patterns of TCR occurrence. In a later genetic analysis, genome-wide SNP genotypes for about three fifths of the 666 donors were used, and that subset was treated as a discovery cohort. Because of strong linkage in the cohort, four to six DR-DQ haplotypes were treated as single units for association and clustering. The number of donors typed differed by locus, with 629-630 for A, B, C, DRB1 and DQB1, around 520 for DQA1, over 600 for DPA1, and under 490 for DPB1. An earlier analysis of several hundred of the donors used high-throughput TCR beta sequencing to judge whether each TCR beta V gene segment behaved as functional or pseudogenic. Of the approximately 400 genotyped donors, 81% were placed in the genetic ancestry cluster associated with self-reported Caucasian donors. The study combined high-throughput TCR immunosequencing, statistical association of individual TCRs with disease status, and machine learning to predict cytomegalovirus infection status.

With respect to this clone: Which antigen it targets is not known. No much larger clone exists at a distance of one base, and base qualities are not known.

In total, fewer than 750 healthy bone marrow donors made up the cohort. All cohort members were sampled while nominally healthy, although unrecorded immune exposures were likely present. The donor was CMV seropositive and was included in the group of some 290 seropositive cohort members. A peripheral blood sample was provided by each donor, and peripheral blood mononuclear cells were used for TCR beta sequencing. Genomic DNA was extracted from the blood cell samples with the Qiagen DNeasy Blood Extraction Kit. The method was the immunoSEQ multiplex PCR assay. The multiplex PCR relied on a mix of 60 forward primers for TCR Vbeta segments and 13 reverse primers for TCR Jbeta segments. The CDR3 region of rearranged TCR beta genes was amplified from genomic DNA with a multiplex PCR assay. The Illumina HiSeq System was used to sequence the amplified TCR beta libraries as 87-base-pair reads. For the original study's pipeline: A later analysis tallied 80 million to 95 million unique TCR beta chains across the 666 repertoires, and some 10 million of those chains were shared by two or more donors. Raw reads were error-corrected and collapsed into unique sequences by a nearest-neighbor algorithm in which closely related sequences were merged to remove PCR and sequencing errors. V, D and J gene segments were assigned by aligning CDR3 sequences to IMGT reference sequences. Each retained sequence needed at least a six-nucleotide match to both a V gene segment and a J gene segment. Rearrangements were called productive when the CDR3 lacked stop codons and stayed in frame with V and J; all others were non-productive. CDR3 was defined by IMGT convention, running from the second conserved V-encoded cysteine to the conserved J-encoded phenylalanine. The earlier analysis of about 610 of the donors excluded sequences that lacked an unambiguous match to a single V gene segment. In an earlier analysis of some 590 of the donors, a V segment was called functional when productive rearrangements were above 56.7%, and segregating when the standard deviation between donors exceeded 5%. A statistical classification framework was developed to diagnose cytomegalovirus status using the catalog of TCR beta chain sequences. V and J gene assignment, in a later analysis, came from comparing TCR nucleotide sequences with IMGT/GENE-DB human TR gene sequences. The TCRdist pipeline was used in a later analysis to assign CDR3 sequences and most-parsimonious VDJ recombination scenarios. In a later analysis, each TCR beta chain was defined by its CDR3 amino acid sequence together with its V-gene family, and reads without a unique V-gene family were excluded. To address suspected cross-contamination and a sequencing artifact, a later analysis removed 592 highly shared, low-generation-probability nucleotide sequences. For each public chain, a later analysis derived a clonal expansion index from normalized ranks of inferred template counts within each repertoire. In a later analysis, generation probabilities were computed with a VDJ recombination model fitted to out-of-frame rearrangements, and the resulting probabilities were checked against IGoR. In a later analysis, hypergeometric tests were used to score TCR-TCR, TCR-HLA and TCR-CMV co-occurrence, with a repertoire-size bias correction applied to TCR pairs. A later analysis estimated false discovery rates by permuting HLA or CMV assignments 20 times. In a later analysis, co-occurring TCRs were grouped using DBSCAN, and TCRdist sequence similarity was added for clustering within HLA-allele-positive subsets. For co-occurrence clustering, repertoires with fewer than 30,000 or more than 120,000 public chains were excluded, along with 5 or 6 repertoires with anomalous nucleotide sharing. Here the immuneACCESS table is served through TCRdb, limited to in-frame sequences with V and J called. Missing clones are a known gap in these copies; in checked studies unresolved V genes cover under half, and the rest lacks a known reason. V, J and clone size derive from that table, while D and trimming were established from the DNA sequence. This sample holds 180,000 or so clones; roughly 73% were observed only once. The ten largest make up about 8% of the sample.

The cysteine opens and the phenylalanine closes a CDR3 of 14 amino acids. CDR3 DNA is the only sequence kept; it has 42 bases, read in frame from the first base. Sequences MDHEN (CDR1) and SYDVKM (CDR2) are obtained from the germline V gene. V is clipped by 3 bases and J by 1 base, and the sequence between their germline boundaries is 9 bases long. Study-wide conclusions, independent of this receptor: Compared with equally common non-associated chains, HLA-associated TCR beta chains in a later analysis were more clonally expanded and had lower generation probabilities. A group of highly shared sequence variants was considered likely to be a technical artifact of the sequencing pipeline. While some public TCRs were present in many individuals, most TCR sequences turned up only very rarely across donors. For the cohort, immune exposure information was limited to CMV serostatus. According to a later genetic analysis, donors in an Asian-associated ancestry cluster had fewer N-insertions in productive TCRs than the roughly 700-donor mean. Several of the top co-occurrence clusters appeared to be linked to parvovirus B19, influenza, CMV and Epstein-Barr virus, according to a later analysis. Only TCR beta chains were sequenced in this cohort, and the absence of alpha or paired-chain data limited detectable features. An earlier analysis of some 560 of the donors showed that most TCR beta V segments appeared in productive rearrangements either about 87% or about 30% of the time, which broadly matched IMGT annotations. A later analysis found that most CMV-associated TCR beta chains appeared HLA-restricted, with HLA associations seemingly driven largely by CMV exposure. Because some donors lacked HLA typing at each locus, the association tests relied only on the typed subset. The 87-base-pair reads could not distinguish some IMGT-functional V segments, including TRBV6-2 and TRBV6-3, so those segments were excluded. A further reported finding was that TCR beta sequences accurately predicted the HLA-A and HLA-B alleles for most subjects in the first cohort. The authors suggested that the approach could potentially be extended to other disease states and immunological phenotypes. A later analysis associated 17,000 or so TCR beta sequences with specific HLA alleles at a false discovery rate of 0.05. In a later analysis, TCR association rates were found to vary across HLA loci, with the most associated TCRs seen for DRB1 alleles and the fewest for HLA-C alleles. Because counts were too low, roughly 17 rarely observed V segments, including chromosome 9 orphons, were left out of the earlier analysis of over 550 of the donors. Assigning TCR associations to individual alleles was difficult when HLA alleles, especially DR and DQ, strongly co-occurred. A few of the identified cytomegalovirus-associated TCR beta chains were confirmed in vitro to be specific for cytomegalovirus antigens. A later genetic analysis associated a missense DCLRE1C variant with V-gene and J-gene trimming of TCR beta chains, and an independent cohort replicated the association. The classifier was reported to diagnose cytomegalovirus status with high specificity and sensitivity in both the original and validation cohorts. Correlated functional status among segregating V segments might reflect linkage disequilibrium, but an unknown experimental factor could not be ruled out. In the study, approximately 160 TCR beta chains were listed as associated with cytomegalovirus. Presence/absence analyses assumed roughly uniform sequencing depth across donors, an assumption that may not hold.

The sequencing sample was made of PBMCs. This clonotype was sampled from a woman aged 40 to 50 in good health and CMV-seropositive. The V gene is TRBV28 and the J gene is TRBJ1-1; no D gene call is confident. The nucleotide sequence is TGTGCCAGCAGTTTGAAGCCAAGGAACACTGAAGCTTTCTTT. This codes for CASSLKPRNTEAFF.